This T cell receptor beta chain was sequenced during a study of shared clonotypes between healthy human individuals. Whole-study findings and limits: With few donors, the genetic and exposure-history diversity represented was limited.

The CDR3 sequence is 16 residues long. V lost 6 bases and J 1 base, leaving 16 bases between the germline ends. Per germline, CDR1 SNHLY and CDR2 FYNNEI. Clones were sequenced by immunoSEQ multiplex PCR, and TCRdb holds only the in-frame ones, with some missing. The sample lists over a million clones, roughly 80% seen once, with around 1.5% in the top ten. Note on this clone: The antigen remains undetermined.

The receptor was isolated from a man between 18 and 35 years old in good health. V gene TRBV2 combines with J gene TRBJ1-5; TRBD1 is a possible D gene (6 bases). Sequenced: memory CD4+ T cells sorted from blood. Subset denoted: CD45RA-negative fraction. The CDR3 sequence is CASRGGDNQSNQPQHF. As DNA, the CDR3 is TGTGCCAGCAGAGGTGGGGACAACCAGAGCAATCAGCCCCAGCATTTT.